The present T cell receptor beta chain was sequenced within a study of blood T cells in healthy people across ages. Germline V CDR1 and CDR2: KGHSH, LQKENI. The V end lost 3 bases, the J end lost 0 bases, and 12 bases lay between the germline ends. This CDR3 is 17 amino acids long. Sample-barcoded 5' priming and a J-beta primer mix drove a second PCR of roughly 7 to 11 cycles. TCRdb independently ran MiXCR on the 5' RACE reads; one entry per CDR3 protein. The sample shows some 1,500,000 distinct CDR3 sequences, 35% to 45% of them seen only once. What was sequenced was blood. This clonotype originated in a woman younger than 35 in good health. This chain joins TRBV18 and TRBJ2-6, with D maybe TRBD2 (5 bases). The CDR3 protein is CASSPMGANSGANVLTF. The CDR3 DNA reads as TGTGCCAGCTCACCTATGGGAGCGAACTCTGGGGCCAACGTCCTGACTTTC.